The sequence of this TCR beta chain was determined in a study of T-cell memory formation after mild COVID-19. Study information: Clusters were largely donor specific. Whole-study results and caveats: Whereas later expanders leaned CD4+, clones contracting day 15 to 85 showed a balanced CD4/CD8 makeup.

TCRdb processed the 5' RACE reads anew with MiXCR; each CDR3 protein has one entry. This sample carries about 130,000 distinct CDR3 sequences, around 6.3% of them seen once, and the ten largest clones take approximately 2.3%. Ten or more counts support this clonotype. Its target is not known. The CDR3 is made up of 16 amino acids. V shed 6 bases and J 9 bases; nucleotides not matched to a gene: 17. V usage is TRBV12-3 or TRBV12-4 and J usage is TRBJ2-7; 10 bases agree with TRBD1. The TCR comes from an adult woman who had mild COVID-19 (a few samples of this study predate the infection). Cell type and time point are not known. Sample: PBMCs or a T cell subset sorted from them (not recorded which). CDR3 sequence reads: CASRQRDRGLGGVQYF. As DNA, the CDR3 is TGTGCCAGCAGGCAAAGAGACAGGGGGCTGGGGGGGGTGCAGTACTTC.